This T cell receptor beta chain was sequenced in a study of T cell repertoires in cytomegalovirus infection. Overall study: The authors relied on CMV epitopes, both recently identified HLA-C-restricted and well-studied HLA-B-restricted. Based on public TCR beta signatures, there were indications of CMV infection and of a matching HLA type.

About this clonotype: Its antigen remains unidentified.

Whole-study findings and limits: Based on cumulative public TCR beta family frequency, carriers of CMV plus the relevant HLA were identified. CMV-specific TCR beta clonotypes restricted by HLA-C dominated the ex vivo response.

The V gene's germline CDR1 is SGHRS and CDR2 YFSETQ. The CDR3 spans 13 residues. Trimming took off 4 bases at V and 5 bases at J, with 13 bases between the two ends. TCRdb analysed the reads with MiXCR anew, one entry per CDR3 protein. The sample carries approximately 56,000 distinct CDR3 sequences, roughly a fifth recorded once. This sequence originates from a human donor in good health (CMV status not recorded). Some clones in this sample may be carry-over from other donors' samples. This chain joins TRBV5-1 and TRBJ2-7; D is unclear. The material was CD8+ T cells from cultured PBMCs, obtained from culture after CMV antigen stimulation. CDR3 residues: CASSHLDINEQYF. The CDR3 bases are TGCGCCAGCAGCCATCTAGACATTAACGAGCAGTACTTC.